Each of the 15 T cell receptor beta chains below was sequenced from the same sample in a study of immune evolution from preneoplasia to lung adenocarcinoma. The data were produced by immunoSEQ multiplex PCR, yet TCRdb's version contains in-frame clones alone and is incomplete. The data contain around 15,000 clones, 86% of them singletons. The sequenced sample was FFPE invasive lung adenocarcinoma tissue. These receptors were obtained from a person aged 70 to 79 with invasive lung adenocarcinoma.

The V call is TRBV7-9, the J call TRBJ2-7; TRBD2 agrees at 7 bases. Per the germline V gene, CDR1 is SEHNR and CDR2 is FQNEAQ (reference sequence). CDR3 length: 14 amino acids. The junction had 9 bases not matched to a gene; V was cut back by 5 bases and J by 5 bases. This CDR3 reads CASSVSGLADEQYF. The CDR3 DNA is TGTGCCAGCAGCGTCAGTGGGCTAGCGGACGAGCAGTACTTC.

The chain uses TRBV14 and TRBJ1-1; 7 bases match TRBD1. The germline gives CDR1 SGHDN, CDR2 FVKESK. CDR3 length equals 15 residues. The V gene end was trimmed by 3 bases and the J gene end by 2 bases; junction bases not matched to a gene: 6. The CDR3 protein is CASSHLGQANTEAFF. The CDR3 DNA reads TGTGCCAGCAGCCATTTAGGACAGGCCAACACTGAAGCTTTCTTT.

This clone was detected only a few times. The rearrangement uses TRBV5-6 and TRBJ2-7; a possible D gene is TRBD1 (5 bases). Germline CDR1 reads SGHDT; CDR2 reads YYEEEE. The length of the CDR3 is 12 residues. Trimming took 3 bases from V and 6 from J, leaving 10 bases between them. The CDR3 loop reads CASSWWGGEQYF. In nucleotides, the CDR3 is TGTGCCAGCAGCTGGTGGGGCGGCGAGCAGTACTTC. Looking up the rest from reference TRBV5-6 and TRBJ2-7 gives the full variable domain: DAGVTQSPTHLIKTRGQQVTLRCSPKSGHDTVSWYQQALGQGPQFIFQYYEEEERQRGNFPDRFSGHQFPNYSSELNVNALLLGDSALYLCASSWWGGEQYFGPGTRLTVT.

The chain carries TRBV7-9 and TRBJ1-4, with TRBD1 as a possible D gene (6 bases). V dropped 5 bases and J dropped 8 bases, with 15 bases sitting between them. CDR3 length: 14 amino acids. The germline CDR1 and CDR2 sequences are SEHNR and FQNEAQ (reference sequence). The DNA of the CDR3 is TGTGCCAGCAGCCCCGGACACCAGGGGGAAAAACTGTTTTTT. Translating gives CASSPGHQGEKLFF.

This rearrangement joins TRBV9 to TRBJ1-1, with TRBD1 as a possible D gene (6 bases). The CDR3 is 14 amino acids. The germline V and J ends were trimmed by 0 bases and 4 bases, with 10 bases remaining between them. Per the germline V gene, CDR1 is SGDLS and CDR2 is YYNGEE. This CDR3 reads CASSVEGGITEAFF. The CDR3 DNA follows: TGTGCCAGCAGCGTAGAAGGGGGAATCACTGAAGCTTTCTTT.

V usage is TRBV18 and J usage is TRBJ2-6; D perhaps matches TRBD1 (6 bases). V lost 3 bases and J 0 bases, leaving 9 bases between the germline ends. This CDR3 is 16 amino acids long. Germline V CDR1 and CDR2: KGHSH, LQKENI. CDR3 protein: CASSPGHLSGANVLTF. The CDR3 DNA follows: TGTGCCAGCTCACCGGGACACCTCTCTGGGGCCAACGTCCTGACTTTC.

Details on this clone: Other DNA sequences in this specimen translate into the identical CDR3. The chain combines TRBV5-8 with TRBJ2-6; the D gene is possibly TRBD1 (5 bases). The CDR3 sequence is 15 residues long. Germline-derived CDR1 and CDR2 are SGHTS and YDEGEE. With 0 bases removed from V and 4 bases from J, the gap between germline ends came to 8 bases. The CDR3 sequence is CASSLETAGANVLTF. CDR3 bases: TGTGCCAGCAGCTTGGAGACAGCCGGGGCCAACGTCCTGACTTTC.

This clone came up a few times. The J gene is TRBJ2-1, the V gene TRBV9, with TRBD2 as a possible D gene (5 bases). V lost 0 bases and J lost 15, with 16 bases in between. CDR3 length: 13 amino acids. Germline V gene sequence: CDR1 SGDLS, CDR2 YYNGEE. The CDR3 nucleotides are TGTGCCAGCAGCGTAGAGCCAGACTCCCGGGGGTTCTTC. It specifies CASSVEPDSRGFF.

The CDR3, as DNA: TGCAGCGCTTCACAGGGGGCGGACTATGGCTACACCTTC. Protein product: CSASQGADYGYTF. This sequence joins TRBV29-1 and TRBJ1-2; 9 positions match TRBD1. Germline values: CDR1 SQVTM, CDR2 ANQGSEA. The CDR3 totals 13 residues. With 7 bases clipped from V and 3 bases from J, the junction kept 6 bases outside the gene matches.

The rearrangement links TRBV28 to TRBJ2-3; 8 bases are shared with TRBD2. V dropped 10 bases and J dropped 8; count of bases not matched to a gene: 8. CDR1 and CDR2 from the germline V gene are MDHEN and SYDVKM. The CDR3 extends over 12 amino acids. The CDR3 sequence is CAIATAGGTQYF. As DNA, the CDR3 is TGTGCCATTGCGACGGCGGGGGGTACGCAGTATTTT.

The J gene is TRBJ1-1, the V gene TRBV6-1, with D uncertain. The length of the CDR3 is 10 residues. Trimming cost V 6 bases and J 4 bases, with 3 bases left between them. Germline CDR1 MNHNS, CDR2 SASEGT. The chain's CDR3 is CASSRTEAFF. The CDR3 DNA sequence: TGTGCCAGCAGCCGCACTGAAGCTTTCTTT.

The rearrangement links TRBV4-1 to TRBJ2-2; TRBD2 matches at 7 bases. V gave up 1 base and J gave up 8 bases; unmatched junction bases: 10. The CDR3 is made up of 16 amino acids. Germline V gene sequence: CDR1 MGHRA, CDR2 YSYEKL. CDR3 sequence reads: CASSQVPGGEAGELFF. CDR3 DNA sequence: TGCGCCAGCAGCCAAGTTCCGGGAGGAGAGGCAGGGGAGCTGTTTTTT.

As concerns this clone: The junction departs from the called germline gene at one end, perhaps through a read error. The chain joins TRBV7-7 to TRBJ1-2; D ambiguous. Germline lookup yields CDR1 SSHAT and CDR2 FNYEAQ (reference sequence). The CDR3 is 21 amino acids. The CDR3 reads CASSLDPWGSGWCCRSYGYTF. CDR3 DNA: TGTGCTAGCAGCTTAGACCCCTGGGGAAGTGGTTGGTGTTGCAGGAGCTATGGCTACACCTTC.

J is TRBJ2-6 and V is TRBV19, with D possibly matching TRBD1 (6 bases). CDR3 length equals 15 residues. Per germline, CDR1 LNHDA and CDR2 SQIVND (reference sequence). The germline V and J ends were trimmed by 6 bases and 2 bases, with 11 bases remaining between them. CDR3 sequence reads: CASSQQGPGANVLTF. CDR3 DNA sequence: TGTGCCAGTAGCCAACAGGGCCCTGGGGCCAACGTCCTGACTTTC.

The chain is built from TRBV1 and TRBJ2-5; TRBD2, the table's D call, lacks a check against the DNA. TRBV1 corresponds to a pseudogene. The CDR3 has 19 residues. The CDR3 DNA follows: TGCACCAGCAGCCAAGGAGATGGACTAGCGGGGGGGGGCCAAGAGACCCAGTACTTC. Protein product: CTSSQGDGLAGGGQETQYF.